The 22 T cell receptor beta chains reported below all come from one sample, sequenced in a study of T cell responses to AZD1222 COVID-19 vaccine (dated by TCRdb to the early 2020s). The library was produced with the immunoSEQ multiplex PCR assay. Here the immuneACCESS table is served through TCRdb, limited to in-frame sequences with V and J called. Missing clones are a known gap in these copies; in checked studies unresolved V genes cover under half, and the rest lacks a known reason. The sample table lists about 160,000 clones, about 90% of them with a count of one. Approximately 1.1% of the sample belongs to the ten largest clones. According to the study, the label for this sample's time point signals: about 28 days (+/-7) after the second vaccine dose. Source: peripheral blood, taken 28 days after the second AZD1222 dose. Receptors were obtained from an adult who received the AZD1222 COVID-19 vaccine.

V and J are TRBV15 and TRBJ2-2, with D possibly matching TRBD2 (6 bases). The CDR3 covers 16 residues. Germline V lookup: CDR1 LNHNV, CDR2 YYDKDF (reference sequence). V was clipped by 6 bases and J by 5 bases, with 19 bases between them. In DNA, the CDR3 is TGTGCCACCAGTTCTGTTCCGGGACTCAGGACCGGGGAGCTGTTTTTT. Encoded protein: CATSSVPGLRTGELFF.

The rearrangement uses TRBV6-6 and TRBJ1-1; D remains unclear. The germline V gene encodes CDR1 MNHNY and CDR2 SVGAGI (reference sequence). There are 14 residues in the CDR3. Deletions cut 3 bases from V and 0 bases from J, with 8 bases between. Here the CDR3 DNA reads TGTGCCAGCAGTTATAAGGGTATGAACACTGAAGCTTTCTTT. As protein: CASSYKGMNTEAFF.

This chain uses TRBV19 with TRBJ1-3; D is ambiguous. This CDR3 region has 14 residues. The germline V and J ends were trimmed by 5 bases and 1 base, with 9 bases remaining between them. The germline V gene encodes CDR1 LNHDA and CDR2 SQIVND (reference sequence). CDR3 amino acids: CASSYTSSGNTIYF. CDR3 bases: TGTGCCAGTAGTTACACCTCGTCTGGAAACACCATATATTTT.

V gene TRBV5-1 combines with J gene TRBJ1-2, with 8 bases matching TRBD1. The CDR3 covers 15 residues. Unmatched junction bases numbered 9, after V lost 3 bases and J lost 5 bases. The germline V gene encodes CDR1 SGHRS and CDR2 YFSETQ. The CDR3 nucleotides are TGCGCCAGCAGCTATTCTGGACAGGGAGATTATGGCTACACCTTC. Encoded protein: CASSYSGQGDYGYTF.

The chain couples TRBV3-1 (or the pseudogene TRBV3-2) to TRBJ2-7; D may match TRBD1 or TRBD2 (5 bases each). V lost 6 bases, J lost 0 bases, and 18 bases lay in between. Germline-derived CDR1 and CDR2 are LGHDT and YNNKEL (reference sequence). CDR3 length: 16 amino acids. The CDR3: CASSAQPGRGSYEQYF. The CDR3 nucleotides read TGTGCCAGCAGTGCACAACCGGGACGTGGCTCCTACGAGCAGTACTTC.

V and J are TRBV4-2 and TRBJ1-2, with 7 positions matching TRBD1. Looked up from germline, CDR1 is LGHNA and CDR2 is YNFKEQ. There are 14 residues in the CDR3. Trimming cost V 0 bases and J 8 bases; bases outside gene matches: 6. The CDR3 is CASSQDPTGSGYTF. The CDR3, as DNA: TGTGCCAGCAGCCAAGACCCGACAGGGAGCGGCTACACCTTC.

CDR3 in amino acids: CSARFNRQHF. CDR3 DNA sequence: TGCAGTGCTAGATTCAACCGCCAGCATTTT. This chain uses TRBV20-1 with TRBJ1-5; D call uncertain. The V gene's germline CDR1 is DFQATT and CDR2 SNEGSKA (reference sequence). Trimming removed 2 bases at V and 12 bases at J, with 8 bases between. The CDR3 runs 10 residues.

The chain carries TRBV18 and TRBJ1-3; a possible D gene is TRBD1 (5 bases). Germline CDR1 is KGHSH and CDR2 is LQKENI. The CDR3 has 17 residues. V gave up 4 bases and J gave up 0 bases, with 16 bases separating them. This CDR3 reads CASSLGLQVLSGNTIYF. The CDR3 nucleotides read TGTGCCAGCTCACTCGGACTACAGGTCCTCTCTGGAAACACCATATATTTT.

This chain joins TRBV3-1 (or the pseudogene TRBV3-2) and TRBJ1-4; 7 nucleotides match TRBD1. This CDR3 has 14 amino acids. V lost 5 bases and J lost 8; bases outside the gene matches: 8. From germline, CDR1 is LGHDT and CDR2 YNNKEL (reference sequence). The CDR3 protein is CASSWDSQGEKLFF. Here the CDR3 DNA reads TGTGCCAGCAGCTGGGACAGCCAGGGGGAAAAACTGTTTTTT.

This chain links TRBV7-9 with TRBJ1-2; 7 bases are a match to TRBD1. The CDR3 contains 15 residues. Germline-derived CDR1 and CDR2 are SEHNR and FQNEAQ (reference sequence). The junction had 5 bases not matched to a gene; V was cut back by 0 bases and J by 4 bases. CDR3 region: CASSLAQGGAYGYTF. CDR3 sequence (DNA): TGTGCCAGCAGCTTAGCGCAGGGGGGTGCCTATGGCTACACCTTC.

CDR3 in DNA: TGTGCCAGCAGCCTCGGGCAGGGGGGCTACAATGAGCAGTTCTTC. It yields the protein CASSLGQGGYNEQFF. The chain links TRBV7-9 to TRBJ2-1, with TRBD1 as a possible D gene (7 bases). Trimming removed 5 bases from V and 3 bases from J, with 14 bases in between. Germline V gives CDR1 SEHNR, CDR2 FQNEAQ (reference sequence). This CDR3 spans 15 amino acids.

DNA of the CDR3: TGTGCCAGCAGTTACGCGGGACGGTACCTACCTGAAGCTTTCTTT. This gives the protein CASSYAGRYLPEAFF. V is TRBV6-5 and J is TRBJ1-1; a weak D match, TRBD1 (5 bases). Germline loops: CDR1 MNHEY, CDR2 SVGAGI. V shed 2 bases and J shed 6 bases, with 16 bases lying between them. CDR3 length: 15 residues.

The rearrangement links TRBV5-1 to TRBJ2-7, with 7 nucleotides matching TRBD1. The CDR3 runs to 14 residues. Germline V gives CDR1 SGHRS, CDR2 YFSETQ. V was pared by 4 bases and J by 2 bases, with 6 bases of the junction left unmatched. The CDR3 nucleotides read TGCGCCAGCAGCAGTCGGGACAGTCCCTACGAGCAGTACTTC. It is translated as CASSSRDSPYEQYF.

The genes are TRBV7-2 and TRBJ2-5; tentatively, D is TRBD2 (6 bases). The germline gives CDR1 SGHTA, CDR2 FQGNSA. Trimming stripped 5 bases from V and 2 bases from J, with 15 bases between. This CDR3 is built from 15 residues. The CDR3 sequence is CASSLRDWGQETQYF. The CDR3 coding sequence is TGTGCCAGCAGCCTCCGGGACTGGGGACAAGAGACCCAGTACTTC.

The chain links TRBV9 to TRBJ1-1, with a weak D call TRBD1 (6 bases). Germline V gene sequence: CDR1 SGDLS, CDR2 YYNGEE. This CDR3 spans 13 amino acids. V was clipped by 4 bases and J by 5 bases, with 12 bases between them. CDR3 DNA: TGTGCCAGCAGCCTAGGGGGGAGAACTGAAGCTTTCTTT. Its protein product is CASSLGGRTEAFF.

The rearrangement joins TRBV5-6 to TRBJ1-3, with D possibly being TRBD1 (5 bases). Per germline, CDR1 SGHDT and CDR2 YYEEEE. V lost 5 bases, J lost 3 bases, and 15 bases lay in between. The CDR3 is 15 residues long. CDR3 coding DNA: TGTGCCAGCAGTTTAGACAGCTATGTTGGAAACACCATATATTTT. Amino acid sequence: CASSLDSYVGNTIYF.

This clone was detected only once. The rearrangement links TRBV13 to TRBJ2-1; D is undetermined. V dropped 3 bases and J dropped 7 bases, with 16 bases sitting between them. This CDR3 spans 15 amino acids. The germline CDR1 and CDR2 sequences are PRHDT and FYEKMQ (reference sequence). The CDR3 sequence: CASSFHHRAANEQFF. The CDR3 DNA sequence: TGTGCCAGCAGCTTCCACCACAGAGCAGCGAATGAGCAGTTCTTC.

V gene TRBV18 combines with J gene TRBJ1-4; no firm D call. V was cut by 6 bases and J by 2 bases, with 16 bases left in between. The CDR3 is 16 residues long. From germline, CDR1 is KGHSH and CDR2 LQKENI. CDR3 sequence: CASSRGEGDTNEKLFF. The CDR3 region has the DNA TGTGCCAGCTCTCGTGGTGAGGGAGACACTAATGAAAAACTGTTTTTT.

The chain has TRBV5-1 and TRBJ1-4; possibly TRBD1 for D (6 bases). The V and J ends lost 0 bases and 8 bases respectively, with 11 bases between them. The CDR3 totals 14 residues. Germline loops: CDR1 SGHRS, CDR2 YFSETQ. CDR3 DNA: TGCGCCAGCAGCTTGGCCAGGGGTGTGGAAAAACTGTTTTTT. Amino acids: CASSLARGVEKLFF.

The chain uses TRBV10-3 and TRBJ2-5; unclear D gene. V lost 0 bases, J lost 1 base, and 12 bases lay in between. CDR1 and CDR2 from the germline V gene are ENHRY and SYGVKD. The CDR3 contains 16 residues. CDR3: CAISESIDSAQETQYF. The DNA of the CDR3 is TGTGCCATCAGTGAGTCGATTGATTCGGCCCAAGAGACCCAGTACTTC.

This chain connects TRBV5-4 to TRBJ2-3; a weak D match, TRBD2 (6 bases). Germline values: CDR1 SGHNT, CDR2 YYREEE (reference sequence). The CDR3 extends over 19 amino acids. V lost 0 bases, J lost 0 bases, and 20 bases lay in between. CDR3 coding DNA: TGTGCCAGCAGCTTGGGAGGCGCGGCGGGGCGGTATAGCACAGATACGCAGTATTTT. Its translation is CASSLGGAAGRYSTDTQYF.

The chain recombines TRBV5-4 with TRBJ2-1; perhaps TRBD1 as D (5 bases). This CDR3 comprises 15 residues. Per the germline V gene, CDR1 is SGHNT and CDR2 is YYREEE (reference sequence). Deletions cut 1 base from V and 3 bases from J, with 11 bases between. The CDR3 reads CASSLSGRDYNEQFF. As DNA, the CDR3 is TGTGCCAGCAGCTTGTCTGGCAGGGACTACAATGAGCAGTTCTTC.